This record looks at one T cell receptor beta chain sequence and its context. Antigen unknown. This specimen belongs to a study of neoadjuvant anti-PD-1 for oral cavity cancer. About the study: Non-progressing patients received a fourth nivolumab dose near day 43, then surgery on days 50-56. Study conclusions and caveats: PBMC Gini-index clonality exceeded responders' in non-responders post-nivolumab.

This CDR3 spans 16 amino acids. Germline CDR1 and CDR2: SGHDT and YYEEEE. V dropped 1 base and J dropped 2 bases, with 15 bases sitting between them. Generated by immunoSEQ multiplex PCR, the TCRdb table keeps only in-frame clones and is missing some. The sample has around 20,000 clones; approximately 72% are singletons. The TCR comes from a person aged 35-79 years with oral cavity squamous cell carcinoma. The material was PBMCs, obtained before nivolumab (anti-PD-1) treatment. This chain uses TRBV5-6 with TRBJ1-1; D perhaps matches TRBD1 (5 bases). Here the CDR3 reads CASSLRAGLGNTEAFF. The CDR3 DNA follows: TGTGCCAGCAGCTTGAGGGCAGGGTTGGGAAACACTGAAGCTTTCTTT.